These 17 T cell receptor beta chains originate from one sample sequenced in a study of radiotherapy plus CTLA-4 blockade in lung cancer. TCRdb's table, derived via immunoSEQ multiplex PCR, lists solely in-frame clones and lacks some. The sample contains about 38,000 clones, about three quarters of which appear only once. Material: peripheral blood, obtained from a patient treated with radiotherapy plus ipilimumab. These receptors were obtained from a human donor with non-small cell lung cancer who had stable disease on radiotherapy plus ipilimumab.

The chain uses TRBV6-1 and TRBJ1-5; D unclear. V lost 2 bases to trimming and J lost 5 bases, with 10 bases between them. The CDR3 sequence is 14 residues long. Germline V lookup: CDR1 MNHNS, CDR2 SASEGT. CDR3: CASSELRGDQPQHF. The CDR3 DNA follows: TGTGCCAGCAGTGAACTCCGAGGAGATCAGCCCCAGCATTTT.

CDR3 sequence reads: CASKEAGVYNEQFF. The CDR3 DNA reads as TGTGCCAGCAAGGAGGCGGGGGTTTACAATGAGCAGTTCTTC. The chain joins TRBV6-1 to TRBJ2-1; 7 positions agree with TRBD2. The CDR3 covers 14 residues. Germline-derived CDR1 and CDR2 are MNHNS and SASEGT. After removal of 7 bases from V and 4 bases from J, the junction contained 7 bases not matched to a gene.

The V call is TRBV5-1, the J call TRBJ1-4; D is uncertain. The V end lost 0 bases, the J end lost 4 bases, and 16 bases lay between the germline ends. The germline V gene has CDR1 SGHRS and CDR2 YFSETQ. This CDR3 comprises 17 residues. CDR3 region: CASSLGTDTTLNEKLFF. DNA of the CDR3: TGCGCCAGCAGCTTGGGGACGGATACGACCCTTAATGAAAAACTGTTTTTT.

This clone was counted once. The V call is TRBV28, the J call TRBJ1-5, with 8 bases fitting TRBD1. Germline V CDR1 and CDR2: MDHEN, SYDVKM. This CDR3 comprises 14 residues. The ends lost 5 bases at V and 6 bases at J; junction bases unmatched: 6. The CDR3 coding sequence is TGTGCCAGCAGTCCGGGACAGGAGGGTCAGCCCCAGCATTTT. Translated: CASSPGQEGQPQHF.

V usage is TRBV27 and J usage is TRBJ2-5, with a possible D match to TRBD1 (5 bases). V lost 2 bases to trimming and J lost 0 bases, with 13 bases between them. CDR1 is MNHEY and CDR2 is SMNVEV in the germline V gene (reference sequence). CDR3 size: 16 residues. The CDR3 loop reads CASSLGPGPYQETQYF. For the CDR3, the DNA is TGTGCCAGCAGTTTAGGCCCAGGGCCGTACCAAGAGACCCAGTACTTC.

This clone was detected only once. The chain joins TRBV10-3 to TRBJ1-3, with D possibly being TRBD1 (6 bases). There are 15 residues in the CDR3. V dropped 5 bases and J dropped 0 bases, with 11 bases sitting between them. The germline V gene has CDR1 ENHRY and CDR2 SYGVKD. CDR3 DNA: TGTGCCATCAGTCCGGGACAAGACTCTGGAAACACCATATATTTT. Its protein is CAISPGQDSGNTIYF.

The V call is TRBV14, the J call TRBJ1-1, with 7 positions matching TRBD1. V lost 0 bases and J lost 5; bases outside the gene matches: 0. The germline gives CDR1 SGHDN, CDR2 FVKESK. The CDR3 is 13 amino acids. DNA for the CDR3: TGTGCCAGCAGCCAAGAACAGGGGACTGAAGCTTTCTTT. As protein: CASSQEQGTEAFF.

The rearrangement joins TRBV9 to TRBJ1-3, with a possible D match to TRBD1 (5 bases). Germline V gene lookup returns CDR1 SGDLS and CDR2 YYNGEE. The length of the CDR3 is 14 residues. The V end lost 7 bases, the J end lost 2 bases, and 13 bases lay between the germline ends. CDR3 amino acids: CASSTGVAGNTIYF. CDR3 DNA: TGTGCCAGCTCAACGGGGGTAGCTGGAAACACCATATATTTT.

The chain is built from TRBV6-5 and TRBJ1-6, with TRBD1 matching 8 bases. The germline V gene encodes CDR1 MNHEY and CDR2 SVGAGI. The junction had 9 bases not matched to a gene; V was cut back by 6 bases and J by 8 bases. The CDR3 contains 15 residues. The CDR3 nucleotides read TGTGCCAGCAGGAGCCGGGACAGGTCTGATTCACCCCTCCACTTT. Residues: CASRSRDRSDSPLHF.

This clone is termed medium-sized (0.01 to 0.1%). This chain links TRBV10-3 with TRBJ1-3; TRBD1 is a possible D gene (6 bases). In germline, CDR1 is ENHRY, CDR2 SYGVKD. The V end was cut by 4 bases, the J end by 0 bases, with 10 bases between. CDR3 length: 15 residues. The CDR3 spells CAISGQAYSGNTIYF. For the CDR3, the DNA is TGTGCCATCAGTGGACAGGCTTACTCTGGAAACACCATATATTTT.

The chain recombines TRBV2 with TRBJ2-5; 9 positions match TRBD1. J was trimmed by 3 bases and V by 6 bases; bases with no gene match: 5. This CDR3 has 14 amino acids. CDR1 is SNHLY and CDR2 is FYNNEI in the germline V gene. For the CDR3, the DNA is TGTGCCAGCAGCCCCGGGACAGGGAAAGAGACCCAGTACTTC. Its protein product is CASSPGTGKETQYF.

The rearrangement links TRBV5-1 to TRBJ1-2; D gene uncertain. CDR1 and CDR2 from the germline V gene are SGHRS and YFSETQ. The CDR3 totals 17 residues. The V gene lost 0 bases and the J gene lost 1 base, with 16 bases spanning the gap. CDR3 DNA: TGCGCCAGCAGCTTGGCGATGGGGTCAGGCCTTAACTATGGCTACACCTTC. Its protein is CASSLAMGSGLNYGYTF.

This chain joins TRBV7-9 and TRBJ1-1; 12 bases agree with TRBD1. Germline V CDR1 and CDR2: SEHNR, FQNEAQ (reference sequence). V lost 3 bases, J lost 4 bases, and 6 bases stayed unmatched. The CDR3 contains 16 residues. As DNA, the CDR3 is TGTGCCAGCAGCTTGGGACAGGGGGCGCGAGGCACTGAAGCTTTCTTT. Encoded protein: CASSLGQGARGTEAFF. The full variable domain, completed using reference TRBV7-9 and TRBJ1-1, is DTGVSQNPRHKITKRGQNVTFRCDPISEHNRLYWYRQTLGQGPEFLTYFQNEAQLEKSRLLSDRFSAERPKGSFSTLEIQRTEQGDSAMYLCASSLGQGARGTEAFFGQGTRLTVV.

This rearrangement joins TRBV25-1 to TRBJ1-1, with a weak D call TRBD1 (6 bases). The V gene's germline CDR1 is MGHDK and CDR2 SYGVNS. The V end was cut by 2 bases, the J end by 2 bases, with 12 bases between. The CDR3 length is 15 residues. The DNA of the CDR3 is TGTGCCAGCAGTGAAGGGGGGGCCTTAAACACTGAAGCTTTCTTT. This codes for CASSEGGALNTEAFF. Looking up the rest from reference TRBV25-1 and TRBJ1-1 gives the full variable domain: EADIYQTPRYLVIGTGKKITLECSQTMGHDKMYWYQQDPGMELHLIHYSYGVNSTEKGDLSSESTVSRIRTEHFPLTLESARPSHTSQYLCASSEGGALNTEAFFGQGTRLTVV.

V and J are TRBV10-3 and TRBJ1-1; possible D gene TRBD1, 5 bases. V lost 4 bases and J lost 0, with 9 bases in between. The CDR3 extends over 14 amino acids. The germline gives CDR1 ENHRY, CDR2 SYGVKD. The CDR3 region has the DNA TGTGCCATCAGTGTAGGGGCCATGAACACTGAAGCTTTCTTT. Residues: CAISVGAMNTEAFF.

The V and J genes are TRBV6-5 and TRBJ1-6, with 7 bases identical to TRBD1. The CDR3 is 14 residues long. Germline V gene data show CDR1 as MNHEY and CDR2 as SVGAGI. J lost 3 bases, V lost 5 bases, and 1 base had no gene match. For the CDR3, the DNA is TGTGCCAGCAGTGACAGGGTCTATAATTCACCCCTCCACTTT. As protein: CASSDRVYNSPLHF.

The chain uses TRBV2 and TRBJ2-7; the D gene is possibly TRBD2 (6 bases). Germline CDR1 reads SNHLY; CDR2 reads FYNNEI. V lost 4 bases and J lost 3, with 13 bases in between. The CDR3 has 14 amino acids. The CDR3 region has the DNA TGTGCCAGCAGTGGTCTCGCGGGGAACTACGAGCAGTACGTC. It specifies CASSGLAGNYEQYV.